These 3 T cell receptor beta chains originate from one sample sequenced in a study of blood T cell repertoires in COVID-19. Assay: immunoSEQ multiplex PCR; the TCRdb copy retains only in-frame clones and omits some. The profile shows some 68,000 clones, roughly nine tenths of them singletons. Material: peripheral blood. The receptors shown here come from a man in his forties or fifties with acute or convalescent COVID-19.

The V call is TRBV10-3, the J call TRBJ2-3; 13 bases map to TRBD2. CDR1 is ENHRY and CDR2 is SYGVKD in the germline V gene. The CDR3 loop spans 15 amino acids. V lost 4 bases and J lost 10; bases outside the gene matches: 8. The CDR3 bases are TGTGCCATCAGTGGGCTCGGACTAGCGGGAGAATCGCAGTATTTT. Translating it yields CAISGLGLAGESQYF.

V gene TRBV10-3 combines with J gene TRBJ1-1, with D perhaps matching TRBD1 (5 bases). The CDR3 contains 13 residues. Trimming took off 6 bases at V and 3 bases at J, with 11 bases between the two ends. Looked up from germline, CDR1 is ENHRY and CDR2 is SYGVKD. CDR3 region: CAISLREDTEAFF. DNA for the CDR3: TGTGCCATCAGCCTCAGGGAGGACACTGAAGCTTTCTTT.

CDR3 region: CASQTQTDAGEQYF. As DNA, the CDR3 is TGTGCCAGCCAAACCCAGACGGATGCGGGGGAGCAGTACTTC. V gene TRBV6-5 combines with J gene TRBJ2-7, with D possibly matching TRBD2 (6 bases). Germline V gene data show CDR1 as MNHEY and CDR2 as SVGAGI. The CDR3 is 14 amino acids. Trimming removed 8 bases from V and 7 bases from J, with 21 bases in between.